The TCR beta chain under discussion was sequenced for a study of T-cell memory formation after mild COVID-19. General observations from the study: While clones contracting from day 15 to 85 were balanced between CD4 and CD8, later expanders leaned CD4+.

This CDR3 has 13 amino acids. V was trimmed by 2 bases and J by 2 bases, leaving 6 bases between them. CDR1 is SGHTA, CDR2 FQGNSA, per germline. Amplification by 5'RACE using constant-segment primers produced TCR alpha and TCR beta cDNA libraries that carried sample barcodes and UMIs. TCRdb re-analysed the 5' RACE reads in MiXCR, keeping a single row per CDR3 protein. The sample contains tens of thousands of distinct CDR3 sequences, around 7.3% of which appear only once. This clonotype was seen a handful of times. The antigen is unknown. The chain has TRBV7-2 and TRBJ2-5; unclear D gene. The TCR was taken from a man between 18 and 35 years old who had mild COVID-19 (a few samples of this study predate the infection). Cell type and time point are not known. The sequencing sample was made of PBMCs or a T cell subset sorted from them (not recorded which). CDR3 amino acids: CASSLSRQETQYF. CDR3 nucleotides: TGTGCCAGCAGCTTATCTCGACAAGAGACCCAGTACTTC. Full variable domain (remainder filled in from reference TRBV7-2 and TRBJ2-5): GAGVSQSPSNKVTEKGKDVELRCDPISGHTALYWYRQSLGQGLEFLIYFQGNSAPDKSGLPSDRFSAERTGGSVSTLTIQRTQQEDSAVYLCASSLSRQETQYFGPGTRLLVL.